These 22 T cell receptor beta chains originate from one sample sequenced in a study of blood T cell repertoires in COVID-19. Profiling relied on immunoSEQ multiplex PCR, and the TCRdb table lists in-frame clones only, not all of them. The data show tens of thousands of clones, about 80% seen once. Specimen: peripheral blood. These TCRs come from a human donor in a cohort sampled during active COVID-19.

The V and J genes are TRBV7-9 and TRBJ1-5, with 8 bases that match TRBD1. J gave up 5 bases and V 0 bases, and 9 bases lay outside the gene matches. The CDR3 is made up of 17 amino acids. The germline gives CDR1 SEHNR, CDR2 FQNEAQ (reference sequence). The CDR3: CASSLASQGARDQPQHF. The CDR3 DNA reads as TGTGCCAGCAGCTTAGCGTCCCAGGGGGCTAGGGATCAGCCCCAGCATTTT.

The J gene is TRBJ2-3, the V gene TRBV6-2 or TRBV6-3; TRBD2 matches 10 bases. The CDR3 length is 15 residues. CDR1 MNHEY and CDR2 SVGEGT come from the germline V gene. Losses at the gene ends were 5 bases for V and 0 bases for J; bases not matched to a gene: 2. Here the CDR3 DNA reads TGTGCCAGCAGTAAGACTAGCGGGAGCACAGATACGCAGTATTTT. Translated, it gives CASSKTSGSTDTQYF.

The chain is built from TRBV9 and TRBJ2-7; 7 bases are a match to TRBD1. The CDR3 consists of 15 residues. Looked up from germline, CDR1 is SGDLS and CDR2 is YYNGEE. V gave up 4 bases and J gave up 0 bases; unmatched junction bases: 7. The CDR3 region has the DNA TGTGCCAGCAGCTACGGCAGGGGGTTCTCCTACGAGCAGTACTTC. It yields the protein CASSYGRGFSYEQYF.

This clone appeared a few times. V is TRBV21-1 and J is TRBJ2-1; no DNA check was done on the table's D call, TRBD2. TRBV21-1 is a pseudogene segment. This CDR3 is 16 amino acids long. The CDR3 protein is CASSKNHRGYYNEQFF. The CDR3 nucleotides read TGTGCCAGCAGCAAAAACCACCGGGGGTACTACAATGAGCAGTTCTTC.

The chain carries TRBV11-2 and TRBJ2-1; 12 bases line up with TRBD2. With V trimmed by 1 base and J by 4 bases, 2 bases remained unmatched. CDR1 and CDR2 from the germline V gene are SGHAT and FQNNGV. CDR3 length: 16 amino acids. CDR3 in amino acids: CASSLATSGGYNEQFF. The CDR3 nucleotides read TGTGCCAGCAGCTTAGCGACTAGCGGGGGTTACAATGAGCAGTTCTTC.

The genes are TRBV28 and TRBJ2-5; D gene unclear. V lost 4 bases, J lost 0 bases, and 9 bases lay in between. The CDR3 length is 14 residues. CDR1 MDHEN and CDR2 SYDVKM come from the germline V gene. CDR3 in amino acids: CASSSPQYQETQYF. The CDR3, as DNA: TGTGCCAGCAGTTCCCCCCAGTACCAAGAGACCCAGTACTTC.

This chain joins TRBV4-1 and TRBJ2-1, with 7 nucleotides matching TRBD2. Losses at the gene ends were 4 bases for V and 1 base for J; bases not matched to a gene: 19. This CDR3 contains 20 residues. The germline gives CDR1 MGHRA, CDR2 YSYEKL. DNA of the CDR3: TGCGCCAGCAGCCCCTCCCACGCGGGAGTCGGTGGGAGGTCCTACAATGAGCAGTTCTTC. Amino acid sequence: CASSPSHAGVGGRSYNEQFF.

The chain links TRBV7-6 to TRBJ2-6; 10 positions agree with TRBD1. After removal of 6 bases from V and 3 bases from J, the junction contained 14 bases not matched to a gene. Germline V CDR1 and CDR2: SGHVS, FNYEAQ. This CDR3 has 19 amino acids. The CDR3 bases are TGTGCCAGCAGACCCGCACCGGGACAGGGGTCGCGTGGGGCCAACGTCCTGACTTTC. This sequence encodes CASRPAPGQGSRGANVLTF.

The rearrangement links TRBV6-5 to TRBJ1-4; 7 bases fit TRBD1. This CDR3 contains 14 residues. CDR1 and CDR2 (germline): MNHEY, SVGAGI. With 7 bases clipped from V and 7 bases from J, the junction kept 9 bases outside the gene matches. The CDR3 spells CASNLGQTAEKLFF. The CDR3 DNA is TGTGCCAGCAACCTGGGACAGACCGCTGAAAAACTGTTTTTT.

This clone was observed a single time. The chain recombines TRBV30 with TRBJ1-2, with TRBD1 as a possible D gene (6 bases). The length of the CDR3 is 15 residues. Trimming took off 0 bases at V and 8 bases at J, with 19 bases between the two ends. Germline V gene lookup returns CDR1 GTSNPN and CDR2 SVGIG (reference sequence). CDR3 sequence (DNA): TGTGCCTGGAGTGTACGCCGCGGCAGGGGAAAGGGCTACACCTTC. The encoded protein is CAWSVRRGRGKGYTF.

The chain carries TRBV2 and TRBJ2-7, with D possibly TRBD1 on 7 matching bases. With 2 bases removed from V and 3 bases from J, the gap between germline ends came to 20 bases. The germline gives CDR1 SNHLY, CDR2 FYNNEI. The CDR3 is made up of 17 amino acids. The CDR3 here is CASSEWREVRGSYEQYF. In DNA form, the CDR3 reads TGTGCCAGCAGTGAATGGAGGGAAGTCAGGGGGAGCTACGAGCAGTACTTC.

In DNA form, the CDR3 reads TGTGCCAGCAGCCAAGAAAGGTGGCGGGGGGAAAACACAGATACGCAGTATTTT. Protein: CASSQERWRGENTDTQYF. The genes are TRBV3-1 (or the pseudogene TRBV3-2) and TRBJ2-3; TRBD2 aligns across 8 bases. Germline V CDR1 and CDR2: LGHDT, YNNKEL (reference sequence). The CDR3 is made up of 18 amino acids. J was trimmed by 2 bases and V by 0 bases; bases with no gene match: 10.

The chain joins TRBV24-1 to TRBJ1-5; TRBD1 matches 11 bases. V shed 4 bases, J shed 6 bases, and the junction held 7 bases outside the gene matches. The CDR3 loop spans 16 amino acids. Germline CDR1 reads KGHDR; CDR2 reads SFDVKD. The CDR3 nucleotides read TGTGCCACCAGTGAGCCGGGACAGGGGGACCGTCAGCCCCAGCATTTT. Protein: CATSEPGQGDRQPQHF.

This clone came up a few times. The chain links TRBV4-2 to TRBJ1-1; tentative D call: TRBD1 (6 bases). The germline V and J ends were trimmed by 1 base and 4 bases, with 13 bases remaining between them. The CDR3 consists of 15 residues. Germline V gives CDR1 LGHNA, CDR2 YNFKEQ. The CDR3 bases are TGTGCCAGCAGCCAAGTTGGGGGCAGCGCCACTGAAGCTTTCTTT. Its translation is CASSQVGGSATEAFF.

This clone has a single count. The chain is built from TRBV21-1 and TRBJ1-6. TRBV21-1 is a pseudogene locus. The CDR3 spans 16 residues. This chain's CDR3 is CASSKVGGGGNSPLHF. The CDR3 bases are TGTGCCAGCAGCAAAGTTGGCGGGGGAGGAAATTCACCCCTCCACTTT.

This rearrangement joins TRBV9 to TRBJ2-7; 10 bases line up with TRBD1. J lost 5 bases, V lost 4 bases, and 12 bases had no gene match. CDR1 is SGDLS and CDR2 is YYNGEE in the germline V gene. The CDR3 has 16 amino acids. CDR3 protein: CASSSGAGTGVHEQYF. The CDR3 DNA is TGTGCCAGCAGCTCAGGTGCCGGGACAGGGGTCCACGAGCAGTACTTC. Full variable domain (outside the CDR3, taken from reference TRBV9 and TRBJ2-7): DSGVTQTPKHLITATGQRVTLRCSPRSGDLSVYWYQQSLDQGLQFLIQYYNGEERAKGNILERFSAQQFPDLHSELNLSSLELGDSALYFCASSSGAGTGVHEQYFGPGTRLTVT.

The J gene is TRBJ2-2, the V gene TRBV28, with TRBD1 matching 7 bases. CDR3 size: 13 residues. CDR1 is MDHEN, CDR2 SYDVKM, per germline. V lost 5 bases to trimming and J lost 5 bases; unmatched junction nucleotides: 2. The CDR3 is CASSQQGTGELFF. The CDR3 nucleotides read TGTGCCAGCAGTCAACAGGGGACCGGGGAGCTGTTTTTT.

This rearrangement joins TRBV21-1 to TRBJ2-7; the D call of TRBD1 is as the table states it, not checked on the DNA. TRBV21-1 is tagged as a pseudogene. The CDR3 is 15 residues long. The CDR3 loop is CASKKDKERGYEQYF. The CDR3 DNA reads TGTGCCAGCAAAAAGGATAAGGAAAGGGGATACGAGCAGTACTTC.

In this sample, this clone turned up a few times. The gene calls are TRBV7-2 and TRBJ2-1; maybe TRBD2 (6 bases). The CDR3 length is 16 residues. Trimming left V 5 bases short and J 7 bases short, with 21 bases between. The germline V gene encodes CDR1 SGHTA and CDR2 FQGNSA. Here the CDR3 DNA reads TGTGCCAGCAGCCCCCCGGCTGGGATTCGGGGGAATGAGCAGTTCTTC. Protein: CASSPPAGIRGNEQFF.

The gene calls are TRBV3-1 (or the pseudogene TRBV3-2) and TRBJ1-5; TRBD1 might be the D (5 bases). This CDR3 contains 13 residues. Germline assignment: CDR1 LGHDT and CDR2 YNNKEL (reference sequence). Trimming took 4 bases from V and 6 from J, leaving 10 bases between them. The CDR3 DNA reads TGTGCCAGCAGCCCCTGGGGACTTCAGCCCCAGCATTTT. Its translation is CASSPWGLQPQHF.

The chain combines TRBV7-6 with TRBJ1-5; 12 nucleotides line up with TRBD1. This CDR3 has 15 residues. Trimming removed 6 bases from V and 3 bases from J; junction bases left unmatched: 3. Germline lookup yields CDR1 SGHVS and CDR2 FNYEAQ. The CDR3 nucleotides are TGTGCCAGCAGTCGGGACAGGGGGCCCAATCAGCCCCAGCATTTT. It translates to CASSRDRGPNQPQHF.

As regards this clone: This CDR3 is also generated by other DNA sequences in the sample. V is TRBV30 and J is TRBJ2-3, with 11 bases identical to TRBD2. The CDR3 runs to 13 residues. The J segment lost 6 bases and the V segment lost 6 bases, leaving 5 bases of the junction unmatched. Germline CDR1 and CDR2: GTSNPN and SVGIG (reference sequence). CDR3 region: CACLAGGGDTQYF. Here the CDR3 DNA reads TGTGCCTGCTTAGCGGGGGGGGGTGATACGCAGTATTTT.